Sequencing of this T cell receptor beta chain was carried out in a study of spatial heterogeneity in lung cancer. Across the study: Available PBMC from follow-up, collected a median of approximately 25 months after resection, underwent sequencing. The study consistently detected more beta-chain than alpha-chain sequences. The average appearance count of each unique TCR and UMI combination in raw reads was more than 9.5. Study-wide results and limits: Ubiquitous expanded tumor TCRs appeared in blood more at resection than follow-up.

The germline V gene has CDR1 SQVTM and CDR2 ANQGSEA. Trimming at V came to 6 bases and at J to 4 bases, leaving 6 bases not matched to a gene. This CDR3 has 12 amino acids. TCRdb fed the 5' RACE reads into MiXCR, producing one record per CDR3 protein. The sample has just over 70,000 distinct CDR3 sequences, 7.5% to 10% seen once. Time point denoted: blood at routine non-recurrence follow-up after resection. This clonotype was found many times. Its antigen is not identified. This clonotype was obtained from a female donor with early-stage non-small cell lung cancer. The gene calls are TRBV29-1 and TRBJ2-7; 7 nucleotides align to TRBD1. This material consisted of PBMCs, taken at follow-up. CDR3 residues: CSVEQGYYEQYF. CDR3 nucleotides: TGCAGCGTAGAACAGGGGTATTACGAGCAGTACTTC.